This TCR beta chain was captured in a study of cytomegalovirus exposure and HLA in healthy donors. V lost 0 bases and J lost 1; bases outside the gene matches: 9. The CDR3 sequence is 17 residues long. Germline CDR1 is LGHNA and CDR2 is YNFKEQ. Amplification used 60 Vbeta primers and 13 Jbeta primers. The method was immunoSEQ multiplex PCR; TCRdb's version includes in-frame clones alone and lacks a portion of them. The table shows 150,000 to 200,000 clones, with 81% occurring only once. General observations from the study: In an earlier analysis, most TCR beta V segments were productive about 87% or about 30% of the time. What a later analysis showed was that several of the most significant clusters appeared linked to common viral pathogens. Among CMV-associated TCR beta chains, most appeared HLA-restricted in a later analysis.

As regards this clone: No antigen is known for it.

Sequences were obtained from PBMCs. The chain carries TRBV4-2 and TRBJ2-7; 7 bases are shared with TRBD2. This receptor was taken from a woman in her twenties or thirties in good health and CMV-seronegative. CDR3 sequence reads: CASSQEVRASGSYEQYF. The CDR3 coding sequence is TGTGCCAGCAGCCAAGAAGTCCGCGCTAGCGGATCCTACGAGCAGTACTTC.